This entry is about one T cell receptor (beta chain). The CDR3 totals 17 residues. V gave up 3 bases and J gave up 8 bases; unmatched junction bases: 15. Germline V gene lookup returns CDR1 PRHDT and CDR2 FYEKMQ (reference sequence). Per the original data handling: Estimated nucleated cell counts came from reference gene primer amplification. Clones were sequenced by immunoSEQ multiplex PCR, and TCRdb holds only the in-frame ones, with some missing. The DNA was the basis for D and trimming; V, J and clone size are from that table. This sample has 92,000 or so clones, with about 78% found just once. These data are taken from a study of blood T cell repertoires in COVID-19. Study-level information: From the United States, Italy and Spain came samples of acute and convalescent COVID-19. T cells, B-cell-depleted T cells, or PBMCs provided the cDNA or gDNA that served as material.

The rearrangement uses TRBV13 and TRBJ2-3; 9 bases fit TRBD2. The sequence derives from a woman of 80 years or more with acute or convalescent COVID-19. Specimen: peripheral blood. The CDR3 is CASSFSGGSKGVGTQYF. Here the CDR3 DNA reads TGTGCCAGCAGCTTTAGCGGGGGTTCAAAGGGGGTTGGTACGCAGTATTTT.